Shown below are 26 T cell receptor beta chains from a single sample sequenced in a study of cytomegalovirus exposure and HLA in healthy donors (dated by TCRdb to about 2017). The protocol used for the library was the immunoSEQ multiplex PCR assay. For the multiplex PCR, a mixture combining 60 forward primers for TCR Vbeta segments and 13 reverse primers for TCR Jbeta segments was used. Drawn from immuneACCESS, this table holds only the in-frame rearrangements with V and J called that TCRdb kept. Clones are partly lost; checked studies trace under half to an unresolved V gene and leave the rest unexplained. Here the sample has roughly 140,000 clones; around three quarters occur a single time. The ten largest make up under 3% of the sample. The sequencing input was PBMCs. Every receptor here comes from a man aged 35 to 55 in good health and CMV-seropositive.

This sequence joins TRBV15 and TRBJ1-5; D is ambiguous. Germline V CDR1 and CDR2: LNHNV, YYDKDF (reference sequence). Trimming removed 3 bases from V and 7 bases from J, with 7 bases in between. The CDR3 contains 12 residues. DNA for the CDR3: TGTGCCACCAGCAGTGAGAACCAGCCCCAGCATTTT. Residues: CATSSENQPQHF. Combining the CDR3 with reference TRBV15 and TRBJ1-5 gives the whole variable domain DAMVIQNPRYQVTQFGKPVTLSCSQTLNHNVMYWYQQKSSQAPKLLFHYYDKDFNNEADTPDNFQSRRPNTSFCFLDIRSPGLGDTAMYLCATSSENQPQHFGDGTRLSIL.

This clone was detected a few times. The chain carries TRBV11-3 and TRBJ2-2; 9 nucleotides match TRBD1. Trimming at V came to 8 bases and at J to 4 bases, leaving 8 bases not matched to a gene. This CDR3 comprises 15 residues. Germline V gives CDR1 SGHNT, CDR2 YENEEA. This chain's CDR3 is CASSEQGAGTGELFF. Written as DNA, the CDR3 is TGTGCCAGCTCTGAACAGGGGGCGGGCACCGGGGAGCTGTTTTTT. The whole variable domain, filled in from reference TRBV11-3 and TRBJ2-2, reads EAGVVQSPRYKIIEKKQPVAFWCNPISGHNTLYWYLQNLGQGPELLIRYENEEAVDDSQLPKDRFSAERLKGVDSTLKIQPAELGDSAVYLCASSEQGAGTGELFFGEGSRLTVL.

V gene TRBV9 combines with J gene TRBJ1-4; 7 nucleotides line up with TRBD1. V shed 0 bases, J shed 5 bases, and the junction held 4 bases outside the gene matches. CDR1 is SGDLS, CDR2 YYNGEE, per germline. This CDR3 contains 15 residues. The CDR3 loop reads CASSVGTGWNEKLFF. The CDR3 DNA is TGTGCCAGCAGCGTAGGGACAGGTTGGAATGAAAAACTGTTTTTT.

The V gene is TRBV5-1, the J gene TRBJ1-3; no firm D call. V gave up 4 bases and J gave up 0 bases, with 11 bases separating them. The CDR3 totals 15 residues. The germline V gene has CDR1 SGHRS and CDR2 YFSETQ. The CDR3 sequence is CASSPTTNSGNTIYF. CDR3 coding DNA: TGCGCCAGCAGCCCGACAACAAACTCTGGAAACACCATATATTTT.

V usage is TRBV11-2 and J usage is TRBJ2-1; the D is unclear. V lost 5 bases and J lost 6, with 8 bases in between. Germline V CDR1 and CDR2: SGHAT, FQNNGV. The CDR3 length is 12 residues. CDR3 bases: TGTGCCAGCAGCCCAGAGGCCAATGAGCAGTTCTTC. It encodes CASSPEANEQFF.

The chain links TRBV18 to TRBJ2-1; TRBD1 is a possible D gene (6 bases). The ends were cut back, 4 bases at V and 2 bases at J, with 12 bases in the middle. This CDR3 comprises 15 residues. CDR1 KGHSH and CDR2 LQKENI come from the germline V gene. The CDR3 loop is CASSRTDNTYNEQFF. The CDR3, as DNA: TGTGCCAGCTCACGGACAGACAACACCTACAATGAGCAGTTCTTC.

The CDR3 region has the DNA TGTGCCAGCAGCAAAGCTCGATTGGAACCCAAACTACGCACAGATACGCAGTATTTT. Its protein product is CASSKARLEPKLRTDTQYF. The rearrangement joins TRBV21-1 to TRBJ2-3; the table's TRBD2 call for D was not verified on the DNA. TRBV21-1 is a pseudogene locus. The CDR3 is 19 amino acids.

V gene TRBV2 combines with J gene TRBJ2-4; 9 bases are shared with TRBD2. Germline lookup yields CDR1 SNHLY and CDR2 FYNNEI. J gave up 8 bases and V 6 bases, and 17 bases lay outside the gene matches. There are 17 residues in the CDR3. CDR3 sequence reads: CASRVGTSRNLPDIQYF. The CDR3 bases are TGTGCCAGCAGGGTTGGGACTAGCCGGAACCTACCGGACATTCAGTACTTC.

The V call is TRBV27, the J call TRBJ1-1; D gene ambiguous. Between the trimmed V and J ends, which lost 4 bases and 7 bases, there was a span of 16 bases. Germline CDR1 MNHEY, CDR2 SMNVEV (reference sequence). CDR3 length: 14 amino acids. Written as DNA, the CDR3 is TGTGCCAGCAGTTCCCATCCCCGACGGGGTGAAGCTTTCTTT. Its protein is CASSSHPRRGEAFF.

This chain links TRBV4-1 with TRBJ2-4; tentative D call: TRBD2 (6 bases). V was clipped by 1 base and J by 0 bases, with 16 bases between them. The CDR3 has 18 residues. Germline loops: CDR1 MGHRA, CDR2 YSYEKL. In DNA, the CDR3 is TGCGCCAGCAGCCAAGGGGTGGGGACTGCTGTAGCCAAAAACATTCAGTACTTC. Translated: CASSQGVGTAVAKNIQYF.

The rearrangement uses TRBV15 and TRBJ2-1, with TRBD1 as a possible D gene (6 bases). V lost 1 base and J 10 bases, leaving 14 bases between the germline ends. Germline values: CDR1 LNHNV, CDR2 YYDKDF (reference sequence). The CDR3 covers 14 residues. CDR3 sequence (DNA): TGTGCCACCAGCAGAGCGTCCCCCGGGACAGAGCAGTTCTTC. This translates into CATSRASPGTEQFF. The full variable domain, its missing parts supplied by reference TRBV15 and TRBJ2-1, is DAMVIQNPRYQVTQFGKPVTLSCSQTLNHNVMYWYQQKSSQAPKLLFHYYDKDFNNEADTPDNFQSRRPNTSFCFLDIRSPGLGDTAMYLCATSRASPGTEQFFGPGTRLTVL.

The chain combines TRBV5-1 with TRBJ2-3, with D unresolved. The germline V gene has CDR1 SGHRS and CDR2 YFSETQ. V was cut by 4 bases and J by 2 bases, with 5 bases left in between. This CDR3 is built from 12 residues. The CDR3 coding sequence is TGCGCCAGCAGCCCCAACACAGATACGCAGTATTTT. Translating it yields CASSPNTDTQYF.

V and J are TRBV6-5 and TRBJ1-3; weak D call: TRBD1 (6 bases). This CDR3 has 15 residues. Germline V lookup: CDR1 MNHEY, CDR2 SVGAGI. V lost 7 bases, J lost 2 bases, and 15 bases lay in between. The DNA of the CDR3 is TGTGCCAGCATTGCGACAGGTCCTACTGGAAACACCATATATTTT. Protein: CASIATGPTGNTIYF.

This chain links TRBV5-6 with TRBJ1-4; D gene ambiguous. This CDR3 spans 14 amino acids. V lost 4 bases to trimming and J lost 4 bases, with 11 bases between them. Per the germline V gene, CDR1 is SGHDT and CDR2 is YYEEEE. The CDR3 DNA reads as TGTGCCAGCAGCCGCTGGCAGTTTAATGAAAAACTGTTTTTT. It encodes CASSRWQFNEKLFF. The full variable domain, completed using reference TRBV5-6 and TRBJ1-4, is DAGVTQSPTHLIKTRGQQVTLRCSPKSGHDTVSWYQQALGQGPQFIFQYYEEEERQRGNFPDRFSGHQFPNYSSELNVNALLLGDSALYLCASSRWQFNEKLFFGSGTQLSVL.

J is TRBJ1-4 and V is TRBV5-1; D perhaps matches TRBD1 (6 bases). The CDR3 sequence is 13 residues long. V gave up 4 bases and J gave up 8 bases, with 12 bases separating them. In germline, CDR1 is SGHRS, CDR2 YFSETQ. CDR3 coding DNA: TGCGCCAGCAGCCCTACGGACAGAGAAAAACTGTTTTTT. Amino acid sequence: CASSPTDREKLFF.

The chain is built from TRBV30 and TRBJ2-1, with a weak D call TRBD2 (6 bases). Trimming took 1 base from V and 9 from J, leaving 16 bases between them. This CDR3 is 14 amino acids long. Germline assignment: CDR1 GTSNPN and CDR2 SVGIG (reference sequence). The CDR3 region is CAWSDLLASSEQFF. The CDR3 DNA sequence: TGTGCCTGGAGTGATTTACTAGCTTCCAGTGAGCAGTTCTTC.

The chain couples TRBV5-1 to TRBJ2-5; a weak D match, TRBD2 (7 bases). Germline CDR1 reads SGHRS; CDR2 reads YFSETQ. The CDR3 is 16 amino acids. Between the trimmed V and J ends, which lost 0 bases and 3 bases, there was a span of 15 bases. The DNA of the CDR3 is TGCGCCAGCAGCTTGGGTGCGGGAGAGGGGGAAGAGACCCAGTACTTC. This gives the protein CASSLGAGEGEETQYF.

V is TRBV2 and J is TRBJ2-5; 8 bases map to TRBD1. The J segment lost 7 bases and the V segment lost 6 bases, leaving 13 bases of the junction unmatched. The CDR3 runs to 15 residues. The germline gives CDR1 SNHLY, CDR2 FYNNEI. CDR3 sequence reads: CASSPQGARGGTQYF. As DNA, the CDR3 is TGTGCCAGCAGCCCTCAGGGGGCGCGAGGGGGGACCCAGTACTTC. The full variable domain, its missing parts supplied by reference TRBV2 and TRBJ2-5, is EPEVTQTPSHQVTQMGQEVILRCVPISNHLYFYWYRQILGQKVEFLVSFYNNEISEKSEIFDDQFSVERPDGSNFTLKIRSTKLEDSAMYFCASSPQGARGGTQYFGPGTRLLVL.

The chain employs TRBV5-1 and TRBJ2-3, with 7 bases fitting TRBD2. The CDR3 runs to 19 residues. V lost 1 base to trimming and J lost 2 bases; unmatched junction nucleotides: 16. CDR1 is SGHRS and CDR2 is YFSETQ in the germline V gene. As DNA, the CDR3 is TGCGCCAGCAGCTTGTGGGGAGGGCCCGGTATTGAGCCCACAGATACGCAGTATTTT. Its protein product is CASSLWGGPGIEPTDTQYF.

The rearrangement links TRBV10-3 to TRBJ1-3; no firm D call. The CDR3 length is 15 residues. Trimming removed 0 bases at V and 3 bases at J, with 9 bases between. The V gene's germline CDR1 is ENHRY and CDR2 SYGVKD. The CDR3 DNA is TGTGCCATCAGTGAGTCGAAGCCCGGTGGAAACACCATATATTTT. It specifies CAISESKPGGNTIYF.

The chain has TRBV27 and TRBJ2-1, with 12 bases aligning to TRBD2. The CDR3 loop spans 14 amino acids. Per germline, CDR1 MNHEY and CDR2 SMNVEV (reference sequence). The trim removed 9 bases at V and 4 bases at J, leaving 4 bases unmatched. The chain's CDR3 is CASWGLAGYNEQFF. For the CDR3, the DNA is TGTGCCAGTTGGGGACTAGCGGGTTACAATGAGCAGTTCTTC.

CDR3 protein: CASRPSGRLTGTGELFF. CDR3 DNA sequence: TGTGCCAGCCGGCCTAGCGGGAGACTAACAGGCACCGGGGAGCTGTTTTTT. The rearrangement joins TRBV2 to TRBJ2-2; the match to TRBD2 covers 10 bases. The junction had 13 bases not matched to a gene; V was cut back by 8 bases and J by 4 bases. The germline V gene has CDR1 SNHLY and CDR2 FYNNEI. The CDR3 totals 17 residues.

The chain has TRBV14 and TRBJ1-1; 7 nucleotides match TRBD1. The junction had 3 bases not matched to a gene; V was cut back by 4 bases and J by 1 base. Germline V gene data show CDR1 as SGHDN and CDR2 as FVKESK. The CDR3 is made up of 14 amino acids. The DNA of the CDR3 is TGTGCCAGCAGCCCACGGACAGGGAACACTGAAGCTTTCTTT. It yields the protein CASSPRTGNTEAFF.

The chain has TRBV27 and TRBJ1-1, with a weak D call TRBD1 (5 bases). V was cut by 5 bases and J by 1 base, with 14 bases left in between. This CDR3 comprises 15 residues. CDR1 is MNHEY, CDR2 SMNVEV, per germline (reference sequence). The CDR3 coding sequence is TGTGCCAGCAGTCCCAGACAGAACTGGAACACTGAAGCTTTCTTT. Protein: CASSPRQNWNTEAFF.

The rearrangement uses TRBV5-6 and TRBJ2-1; 8 bases fit TRBD2. In germline, CDR1 is SGHDT, CDR2 YYEEEE. This CDR3 has 15 residues. Germline trimming cut 0 bases from V and 2 bases from J; bases unmatched to any gene: 1. The CDR3 DNA follows: TGTGCCAGCAGCTTGGTAGCGGGGACCTACAATGAGCAGTTCTTC. Its protein is CASSLVAGTYNEQFF.

CDR3 region: CASSLEGDEQYF. The CDR3 nucleotides read TGTGCCAGCAGCTTAGAAGGAGACGAGCAGTACTTC. This chain uses TRBV7-6 with TRBJ2-7; D not certain. Per germline, CDR1 SGHVS and CDR2 FNYEAQ. This CDR3 has 12 amino acids. V was shortened by 1 base and J by 5 bases, with 6 bases between the two germline ends. The whole variable domain, remainder taken from reference TRBV7-6 and TRBJ2-7, is GAGVSQSPRYKVTKRGQDVALRCDPISGHVSLYWYRQALGQGPEFLTYFNYEAQQDKSGLPNDRFSAERPEGSISTLTIQRTEQRDSAMYRCASSLEGDEQYFGPGTRLTVT.